These T cell receptor beta chains were read from a single sample in a study of cytomegalovirus exposure and HLA in healthy donors. Method: immunoSEQ multiplex PCR; TCRdb's copy keeps in-frame clones and lacks some. The sample holds about 88,000 clones; over 55% are singletons and the top ten take approximately 15%. Material for sequencing was PBMCs. These receptors were obtained from a woman aged 18 to 35 in good health and CMV-seropositive. The CDR3 runs from the conserved cysteine through the conserved F or W. A D gene is named only where the DNA matches it firmly. Part of the rows lack a size; the others show once, few, many or a class for expanded clones.

v_gene	abundance	d_gene	j_gene	CDR3aa	CDR3nt
TRBV20-1	NA	NA	TRBJ1-2	CSASGNGYTF	TGCAGTGCGTCAGGGAATGGCTACACCTTC
TRBV11-2	NA	TRBD2	TRBJ2-3	CASIRTSGIIDTQYF	TGTGCCAGCATCAGGACTAGCGGGATAATAGATACGCAGTATTTT
TRBV27	NA	NA	TRBJ2-1	CASSLNYPYNEQFF	TGTGCCAGCAGTTTAAACTACCCCTACAATGAGCAGTTCTTC
TRBV10-3	once	NA	TRBJ2-5	CAISASGGQETQYF	TGTGCCATCAGTGCCTCCGGAGGGCAAGAGACCCAGTACTTC
TRBV28	NA	NA	TRBJ1-1	CASSFVQVIPYPEAFF	TGTGCCAGCAGTTTCGTCCAGGTAATCCCGTATCCTGAAGCTTTCTTT
TRBV10-3	NA	NA	TRBJ2-1	CAPGFRSYNEQFF	TGTGCCCCAGGATTCCGGTCCTACAATGAGCAGTTCTTC
TRBV30	NA	TRBD2	TRBJ2-7	CAWRRPGLADYEQYF	TGTGCCTGGAGGCGTCCGGGACTAGCGGACTACGAGCAGTACTTC
TRBV14	NA	TRBD1	TRBJ1-2	CASRKTGVTNYGYTF	TGTGCCAGCAGGAAGACAGGGGTAACTAACTATGGCTACACCTTC
TRBV4-1	NA	NA	TRBJ1-5	CASSQEVGGGFSNQPQHF	TGCGCCAGCAGCCAAGAGGTAGGGGGGGGCTTTAGCAATCAGCCCCAGCATTTT
TRBV19	NA	NA	TRBJ1-5	CASNRGNQPQHF	TGTGCCAGTAACAGGGGCAATCAGCCCCAGCATTTT
TRBV7-2	NA	TRBD1	TRBJ1-2	CASSLGTAYGYTF	TGTGCCAGCAGCCTAGGGACAGCCTATGGCTACACCTTC
TRBV7-3	medium-sized	NA	TRBJ2-2	CASSLSWSGSDTGELFF	TGTGCCAGCAGCTTAAGTTGGTCAGGGTCGGACACCGGGGAGCTGTTTTTT
TRBV18	NA	NA	TRBJ2-5	CASSQRTAMETQYF	TGTGCCAGCTCACAGCGGACAGCAATGGAGACCCAGTACTTC
TRBV6-1	NA	NA	TRBJ1-4	CASARIGGDEKLFF	TGTGCCAGCGCAAGGATCGGGGGGGATGAAAAACTGTTTTTT
TRBV27	NA	TRBD2	TRBJ2-1	CASSLPGLAGGKNEQFF	TGTGCCAGCAGTTTACCGGGACTAGCGGGAGGGAAAAATGAGCAGTTCTTC
TRBV12-5	once	TRBD1	TRBJ2-7	CASSVDRVIVEQYF	TGTGCTAGCTCGGTTGACAGGGTGATTGTGGAGCAGTACTTC
TRBV6-6	NA	TRBD1	TRBJ2-1	CASSRRTGDNEQFF	TGTGCCAGCAGTCGGAGGACAGGGGACAATGAGCAGTTCTTC
TRBV6-1	NA	NA	TRBJ1-4	CASSPDSDNEKLFF	TGTGCCAGCAGTCCCGACAGCGATAATGAAAAACTGTTTTTT
TRBV10-3	NA	TRBD1	TRBJ1-1	CASRQGKNTEAFF	TGTGCCAGTAGACAGGGGAAAAACACTGAAGCTTTCTTT
TRBV7-2	few	NA	TRBJ1-6	CASSFRGGGSPLHF	TGTGCCAGCAGCTTTAGAGGGGGTGGTTCACCCCTCCACTTT
TRBV18	once	TRBD1	TRBJ1-1	CASSPGQGRTGTEAFF	TGTGCCAGCTCACCAGGACAGGGTAGAACGGGGACTGAAGCTTTCTTT
TRBV9	NA	NA	TRBJ2-3	CASSVATDTQYF	TGTGCCAGCAGCGTAGCGACAGATACGCAGTATTTT
TRBV18	few	TRBD1	TRBJ2-7	CASSPKGSDRGNLEQYF	TGTGCCAGCTCACCAAAGGGGTCCGACAGGGGGAATCTCGAGCAGTACTTC
TRBV25-1	few	TRBD1	TRBJ1-1	CASTPDRGRDEAFF	TGTGCCAGCACCCCGGACAGGGGTAGAGATGAAGCTTTCTTT
TRBV9	NA	TRBD1	TRBJ1-6	CASSKGTGPESPLHF	TGTGCCAGCAGCAAGGGGACAGGCCCAGAGTCACCCCTCCACTTT
TRBV9	NA	TRBD2	TRBJ2-2	CASSDWRGASNTGELFF	TGTGCCAGCAGCGACTGGCGGGGGGCTTCGAACACCGGGGAGCTGTTTTTT
TRBV4-2	NA	TRBD2	TRBJ2-7	CASSQETAGTYEYEQYF	TGTGCCAGCAGCCAAGAAACAGCGGGGACGTACGAATACGAGCAGTACTTC
TRBV5-4	few	TRBD1	TRBJ1-4	CASSSTGGGEKLFF	TGTGCCAGCAGCTCGACAGGGGGCGGTGAAAAACTGTTTTTT
TRBV6-5	NA	NA	TRBJ2-7	CASSLGSSYEQYF	TGTGCCAGCAGTCTGGGCAGCTCCTACGAGCAGTACTTC
TRBV9	NA	NA	TRBJ2-3	CASSANRGTDTQYF	TGTGCCAGCAGCGCTAACAGGGGCACAGATACGCAGTATTTT